This T cell receptor (beta chain) was identified during a study of blood T cell repertoires in COVID-19. Across the whole study: Samples representing acute and convalescent COVID-19 were sourced from the United States, Italy and Spain. The cDNA or gDNA used as material had been derived from T cells, B-cell-depleted T cells, or PBMCs.

In germline, CDR1 is SGHRS, CDR2 YFSETQ. V lost 0 bases, J lost 5 bases, and 8 bases stayed unmatched. This CDR3 has 16 residues. Original analysis: How many nucleated cells were present was estimated from reference gene primer amplification. Profiling relied on immunoSEQ multiplex PCR, and the TCRdb table lists in-frame clones only, not all of them. V and J calls and clone size are those listed in that table; D and trimming were worked out from the DNA. The repertoire holds about 50,000 clones, with approximately 85% as singletons. Specimen: peripheral blood. J is TRBJ2-1 and V is TRBV5-1; 7 nucleotides match TRBD2. The sequence was obtained from a woman in her sixties with acute or convalescent COVID-19. CDR3 protein: CASSLAIGGTNNEQFF. CDR3 coding DNA: TGCGCCAGCAGCTTGGCTATCGGGGGGACCAACAATGAGCAGTTCTTC.